This paragraph covers one T cell receptor (beta chain) sequence. Its target is unknown. CDR1 LGHNA and CDR2 YSLEER come from the germline V gene. This CDR3 is built from 13 residues. The trim removed 4 bases at V and 4 bases at J, leaving 1 base unmatched. The data are from a study of identical twins. TCRdb re-analysed the 5' RACE reads in MiXCR, keeping a single row per CDR3 protein. The sample has under 300,000 distinct CDR3 sequences, around an eighth seen once; the top ten hold about 9%. Points from the study as a whole: Out-of-frame TCR alpha sharing observed in monozygotic twins exceeded model estimates.

Material for sequencing was memory (CD45RO+) T cells sorted from blood. The receptor was derived from a woman younger than 35 in good health. The V gene is TRBV4-3, the J gene TRBJ2-3, with 8 bases identical to TRBD2. The CDR3 reads CASSRGLADTQYF. CDR3 in DNA: TGCGCCAGCAGCCGGGGACTAGCAGATACGCAGTATTTT.